This T cell receptor (beta chain) was found in a study of T cells after posttransplantation cyclophosphamide. The study's findings and limits: After PTCy, TRB diversity resembled that of CNI/methotrexate controls. Donor-recipient repertoire similarity was low at 1-2 months, rising over year one.

V was shortened by 0 bases and J by 0 bases, with 12 bases between the two germline ends. There are 17 residues in the CDR3. CDR1 and CDR2 (germline): MGHRA, YSYEKL. Methotrexate plus calcineurin inhibitor accompanied controls' myeloablative marrow transplants; sampling was 1 year later. In its sample, this clone is large. Its specificity is unknown. Profiled with immunoSEQ multiplex PCR; TCRdb holds only in-frame clones, not every one. The profile shows more than 9,500 clones, 81% of them singletons. The receptor was derived from a male patient in his 30s who received an allogeneic stem cell transplant from an unrelated donor, was CMV-positive, and had acute GVHD only. The T cells may come from the graft donor. The chain recombines TRBV4-1 with TRBJ2-1; no definite D call. Sequenced here: PBMCs, sampled 350 to 400 days after allogeneic stem cell transplant with calcineurin inhibitor and methotrexate. In DNA form, the CDR3 reads TGCGCCAGCAGCCAAGAGAGCTCCGTGCGCTCCTACAATGAGCAGTTCTTC. Its translation is CASSQESSVRSYNEQFF.